Presented here are 2 T cell receptor beta chains from one specimen sequenced in a study of OX40 agonist ivuxolimab in advanced cancers. Clones were read by immunoSEQ multiplex PCR, and TCRdb kept only the in-frame ones, dropping some. The repertoire includes more than 45,000 clones, approximately 81% of them detected once, and 4.7% sits in the top ten. The sequenced sample was CD4+ or CD8+ T cells sorted from blood, obtained in a trial of the OX40 agonist ivuxolimab. These receptors were obtained from an adult with an advanced solid tumor such as melanoma, head and neck, liver or kidney cancer.

The CDR3 nucleotides read TGTGCCAGCAGCAAGGGACAGATCAATGAGCAGTTCTTC. Translated: CASSKGQINEQFF. This sequence joins TRBV11-2 and TRBJ2-1; TRBD1 agrees at 7 bases. V shed 5 bases and J 6 bases; nucleotides not matched to a gene: 4. This CDR3 spans 13 amino acids. Germline loops: CDR1 SGHAT, CDR2 FQNNGV.

The chain is built from TRBV6-5 and TRBJ1-1; D not resolved. The CDR3 covers 15 residues. V was trimmed by 5 bases and J by 5 bases, leaving 18 bases between them. Germline lookup yields CDR1 MNHEY and CDR2 SVGAGI. The CDR3 here is CASSPTAWERTEAFF. CDR3 DNA: TGTGCCAGCAGTCCTACGGCTTGGGAAAGGACTGAAGCTTTCTTT.